The 24 T cell receptor beta chains below come from one sample, sequenced in a study of blood T cell repertoires in COVID-19. Profiling relied on immunoSEQ multiplex PCR, and the TCRdb table lists in-frame clones only, not all of them. The sample includes under 250,000 clones, roughly four fifths of them seen just once. Input material: peripheral blood. These receptors were collected from a man under 40 who had recovered from COVID-19.

The genes are TRBV10-3 and TRBJ2-3, with D perhaps TRBD2 (7 bases). V lost 2 bases and J lost 1, with 16 bases in between. The CDR3 spans 17 residues. Germline V gene sequence: CDR1 ENHRY, CDR2 SYGVKD. CDR3 in DNA: TGTGCCATCAGTGAGATTTACGGGGGGCGGGGCACAGATACGCAGTATTTT. It is translated as CAISEIYGGRGTDTQYF.

The chain recombines TRBV7-9 with TRBJ1-1, with D hard to call. Germline lookup yields CDR1 SEHNR and CDR2 FQNEAQ (reference sequence). The CDR3 spans 12 residues. V was cut by 3 bases and J by 3 bases, with 5 bases left in between. The CDR3 DNA reads as TGTGCCAGCAGCTTTGCGTACACTGAAGCTTTCTTT. Protein sequence: CASSFAYTEAFF.

This clone was found a few times. The chain carries TRBV2 and TRBJ1-1; D is ambiguous. This CDR3 comprises 14 residues. Looked up from germline, CDR1 is SNHLY and CDR2 is FYNNEI. The V gene lost 7 bases and the J gene lost 1 base, with 13 bases spanning the gap. Here the CDR3 DNA reads TGTGCCAGCACCCGGCGGCGGGAGAACACTGAAGCTTTCTTT. Translating gives CASTRRRENTEAFF.

V and J are TRBV3-1 (or the pseudogene TRBV3-2) and TRBJ1-6; the match to TRBD1 covers 9 bases. The ends lost 3 bases at V and 9 bases at J; junction bases unmatched: 6. CDR1 and CDR2 (germline): LGHDT, YNNKEL (reference sequence). This CDR3 has 15 amino acids. The CDR3 region is CASSHRQGDSSPLHF. The CDR3 region has the DNA TGTGCCAGCAGCCACCGACAGGGGGACTCTTCACCCCTCCACTTT.

The chain uses TRBV11-2 and TRBJ2-1; possibly TRBD2 for D (7 bases). Germline CDR1 is SGHAT and CDR2 is FQNNGV. V dropped 3 bases and J dropped 8 bases, with 20 bases sitting between them. The CDR3 length is 16 residues. The CDR3 DNA sequence: TGTGCCAGCAGCTTGACGGGGGGCTCCCCTTGGGATGAGCAGTTCTTC. Protein sequence: CASSLTGGSPWDEQFF.

This clone was seen a few times. This chain links TRBV3-1 (or the pseudogene TRBV3-2) with TRBJ1-1; D gene uncertain. CDR3 size: 14 residues. Germline CDR1 LGHDT, CDR2 YNNKEL (reference sequence). Trimming took 5 bases from V and 4 from J, leaving 14 bases between them. This chain's CDR3 is CASSLSGRRTEAFF. CDR3 coding DNA: TGTGCCAGCAGCTTAAGCGGTAGGCGCACTGAAGCTTTCTTT.

This rearrangement joins TRBV19 to TRBJ2-1; 10 bases line up with TRBD1. Germline V gene lookup returns CDR1 LNHDA and CDR2 SQIVND (reference sequence). The CDR3 is 16 residues long. After removal of 5 bases from V and 7 bases from J, the junction contained 11 bases not matched to a gene. The CDR3 DNA reads TGTGCCAGTAGTCCCTCCGACAGGGGGCATAGGAATGAGCAGTTCTTC. It specifies CASSPSDRGHRNEQFF.

CDR3 region: CASSWDRWKPQHF. The CDR3 coding sequence is TGTGCCAGCAGTTGGGACAGGTGGAAGCCCCAGCATTTT. This chain connects TRBV12-3 or TRBV12-4 to TRBJ1-5; 8 bases are a match to TRBD1. V was clipped by 4 bases and J by 8 bases; unmatched bases: 4. CDR3 size: 13 residues.

The V gene is TRBV9, the J gene TRBJ2-7, with D possibly matching TRBD2 (6 bases). Trimming took off 0 bases at V and 4 bases at J, with 14 bases between the two ends. The germline V gene has CDR1 SGDLS and CDR2 YYNGEE. CDR3 length equals 15 residues. The CDR3 is CASSVAPGDTYEQYF. CDR3 bases: TGTGCCAGCAGCGTAGCCCCGGGGGATACATACGAGCAGTACTTC. The full variable domain, its missing parts supplied by reference TRBV9 and TRBJ2-7, is DSGVTQTPKHLITATGQRVTLRCSPRSGDLSVYWYQQSLDQGLQFLIQYYNGEERAKGNILERFSAQQFPDLHSELNLSSLELGDSALYFCASSVAPGDTYEQYFGPGTRLTVT.

V usage is TRBV6-4 and J usage is TRBJ2-3, with 10 bases aligning to TRBD2. CDR3 size: 16 residues. Unmatched junction bases numbered 5, after V lost 3 bases and J lost 2 bases. Per the germline V gene, CDR1 is MRHNA and CDR2 is SNTAGT. CDR3 sequence: CASSEVAGGHTDTQYF. The CDR3 DNA reads as TGTGCCAGCAGTGAAGTAGCGGGGGGCCACACAGATACGCAGTATTTT.

This chain joins TRBV7-9 and TRBJ1-1; D call uncertain. CDR3 size: 11 residues. The V gene lost 8 bases and the J gene lost 12 bases, with 16 bases spanning the gap. Per germline, CDR1 SEHNR and CDR2 FQNEAQ (reference sequence). In DNA, the CDR3 is TGTGCCAGCGACATGACGGATTTAACTTTCTTT. It is translated as CASDMTDLTFF.

The chain carries TRBV5-4 and TRBJ2-1; a possible D gene is TRBD1 (6 bases). CDR3 length: 14 residues. Trimming removed 6 bases at V and 0 bases at J, with 10 bases between. Germline values: CDR1 SGHNT, CDR2 YYREEE (reference sequence). The CDR3 sequence is CASNPTGSYNEQFF. DNA of the CDR3: TGTGCCAGCAACCCGACAGGCTCCTACAATGAGCAGTTCTTC.

This chain uses TRBV29-1 with TRBJ2-1; D gene ambiguous. The germline V gene encodes CDR1 SQVTM and CDR2 ANQGSEA. Trimming stripped 7 bases from V and 2 bases from J, with 18 bases between. This CDR3 is 15 amino acids long. The CDR3 sequence: CSAAPLVGAYNEQFF. The CDR3 nucleotides read TGCAGCGCCGCCCCCCTAGTTGGCGCCTACAATGAGCAGTTCTTC.

This rearrangement joins TRBV4-1 to TRBJ1-2; D gene unclear. The V end lost 7 bases, the J end lost 4 bases, and 16 bases lay between the germline ends. CDR3 length: 14 amino acids. CDR1 and CDR2 from the germline V gene are MGHRA and YSYEKL. The CDR3 protein is CASNPLGAGYGYTF. CDR3 DNA sequence: TGCGCCAGCAACCCACTTGGCGCAGGCTATGGCTACACCTTC.

The rearrangement joins TRBV19 to TRBJ2-5, with TRBD1 matching 7 bases. The length of the CDR3 is 13 residues. Germline V gene lookup returns CDR1 LNHDA and CDR2 SQIVND (reference sequence). Trimming cost V 4 bases and J 3 bases; bases outside gene matches: 2. CDR3 sequence reads: CASSTGQKETQYF. As DNA, the CDR3 is TGTGCCAGTAGTACGGGACAGAAAGAGACCCAGTACTTC.

The V and J genes are TRBV7-8 and TRBJ1-5; D is possibly TRBD1 (5 bases). Germline lookup yields CDR1 SGHVS and CDR2 FQNEAQ. This CDR3 region has 16 residues. V gave up 1 base and J gave up 0 bases, with 10 bases separating them. CDR3 in DNA: TGTGCCAGCAGCTTAGGGGGCGGCTATAGCAATCAGCCCCAGCATTTT. It codes for CASSLGGGYSNQPQHF.

This clone has just a few counts. V gene TRBV9 combines with J gene TRBJ1-1; 7 nucleotides align to TRBD1. This CDR3 region has 14 residues. Germline CDR1 is SGDLS and CDR2 is YYNGEE. The V and J ends lost 7 bases and 3 bases, in that order; junction bases with no gene match: 9. This CDR3 is CASAPPRGHTEAFF. CDR3 in DNA: TGTGCCAGCGCACCACCGAGGGGGCACACTGAAGCTTTCTTT.

The CDR3 region is CASSFLDTQYF. In DNA form, the CDR3 reads TGTGCCAGCAGCTTTCTAGATACGCAGTATTTT. The chain carries TRBV7-2 and TRBJ2-3; D ambiguous. The CDR3 loop spans 11 amino acids. V lost 3 bases to trimming and J lost 5 bases, with 3 bases between them. Germline V gene lookup returns CDR1 SGHTA and CDR2 FQGNSA.

V usage is TRBV12-5 and J usage is TRBJ1-1; 7 bases are shared with TRBD1. V lost 4 bases, J lost 0 bases, and 5 bases stayed unmatched. This CDR3 comprises 15 residues. CDR1 is LGHNT and CDR2 is FRNRAP in the germline V gene. CDR3 residues: CASGSSGGMNTEAFF. CDR3 in DNA: TGTGCTAGTGGTTCCTCAGGGGGGATGAACACTGAAGCTTTCTTT.

The chain carries TRBV4-2 and TRBJ1-2; 7 nucleotides agree with TRBD1. The V segment lost 0 bases and the J segment 8 bases; nucleotides outside the gene matches: 9. The germline V gene encodes CDR1 LGHNA and CDR2 YNFKEQ. This CDR3 has 15 residues. Written as DNA, the CDR3 is TGTGCCAGCAGCCAAGATAGAACAGGGGAAGACGGCTACACCTTC. Translating gives CASSQDRTGEDGYTF.

The rearrangement uses TRBV3-1 (or the pseudogene TRBV3-2) and TRBJ1-1; TRBD1 is a possible D gene (5 bases). V lost 5 bases and J lost 4, with 17 bases in between. Germline-derived CDR1 and CDR2 are LGHDT and YNNKEL (reference sequence). This CDR3 has 15 residues. The CDR3 DNA reads TGTGCCAGCAGCGTAGGAAACAGGCCCTCCACTGAAGCTTTCTTT. It is translated as CASSVGNRPSTEAFF.

V gene TRBV10-2 combines with J gene TRBJ1-1, with TRBD1 matching 7 bases. This CDR3 is built from 13 residues. CDR1 and CDR2 from the germline V gene are WSHSY and SAAADI. Trimming removed 5 bases from V and 6 bases from J; junction bases left unmatched: 6. CDR3 bases: TGCGCCAGCAGTTTCACAGGGGCTGCTGAAGCTTTCTTT. Translated: CASSFTGAAEAFF.

The chain joins TRBV25-1 to TRBJ2-5, with 10 bases fitting TRBD2. With V trimmed by 6 bases and J by 0 bases, 4 bases remained unmatched. The CDR3 length is 15 residues. Germline V CDR1 and CDR2: MGHDK, SYGVNS. The CDR3 sequence is CASSRGLANQETQYF. In nucleotides, the CDR3 is TGTGCCAGCAGCCGGGGACTAGCGAACCAAGAGACCCAGTACTTC.

The CDR3 region has the DNA TGCGCCAGCAGCCAAGATAGCGACTTGTTCACAGATACGCAGTATTTT. Protein product: CASSQDSDLFTDTQYF. J is TRBJ2-3 and V is TRBV4-1; D might be TRBD2 (5 bases). The CDR3 has 16 residues. CDR1 MGHRA and CDR2 YSYEKL come from the germline V gene. V lost 0 bases and J 2 bases, leaving 12 bases between the germline ends.